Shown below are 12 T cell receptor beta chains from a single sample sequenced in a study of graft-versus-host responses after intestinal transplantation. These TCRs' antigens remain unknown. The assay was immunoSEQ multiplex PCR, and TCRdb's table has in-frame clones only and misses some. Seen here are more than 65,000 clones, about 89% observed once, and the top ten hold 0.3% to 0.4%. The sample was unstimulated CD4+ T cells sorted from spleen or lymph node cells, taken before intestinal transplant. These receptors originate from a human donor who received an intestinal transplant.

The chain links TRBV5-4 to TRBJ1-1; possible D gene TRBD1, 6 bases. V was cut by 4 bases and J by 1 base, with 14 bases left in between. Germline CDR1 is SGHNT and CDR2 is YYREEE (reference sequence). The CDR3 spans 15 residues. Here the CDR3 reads CASSPRRGGNTEAFF. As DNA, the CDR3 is TGTGCCAGCAGCCCCCGTCGAGGGGGGAACACTGAAGCTTTCTTT.

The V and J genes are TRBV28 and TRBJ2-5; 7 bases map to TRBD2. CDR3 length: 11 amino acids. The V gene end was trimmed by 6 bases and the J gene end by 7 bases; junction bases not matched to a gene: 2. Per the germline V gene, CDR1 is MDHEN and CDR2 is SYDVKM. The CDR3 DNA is TGTGCCAGCAGCGAGCGGGGGACCCAGTACTTC. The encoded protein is CASSERGTQYF.

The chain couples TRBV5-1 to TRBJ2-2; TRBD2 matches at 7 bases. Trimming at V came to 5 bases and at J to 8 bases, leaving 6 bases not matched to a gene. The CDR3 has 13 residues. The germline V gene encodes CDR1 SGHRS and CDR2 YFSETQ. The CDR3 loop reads CASREAGSGELFF. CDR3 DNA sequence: TGCGCCAGCAGAGAAGCGGGGTCTGGGGAGCTGTTTTTT.

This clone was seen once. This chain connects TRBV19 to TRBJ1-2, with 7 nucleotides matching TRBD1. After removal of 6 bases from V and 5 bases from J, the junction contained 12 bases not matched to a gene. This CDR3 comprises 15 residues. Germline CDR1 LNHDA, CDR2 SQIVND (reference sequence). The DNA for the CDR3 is TGTGCCAGTAGCCATAGGGTAAGGGGGCGATATGGCTACACCTTC. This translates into CASSHRVRGRYGYTF.

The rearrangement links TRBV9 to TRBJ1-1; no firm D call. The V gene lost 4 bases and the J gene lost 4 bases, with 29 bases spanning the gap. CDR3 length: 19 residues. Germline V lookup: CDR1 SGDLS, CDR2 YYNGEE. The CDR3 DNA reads TGTGCCAGCAGCCCCCACGTTAGGATCGGAACAGCCGCGATCACTGAAGCTTTCTTT. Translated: CASSPHVRIGTAAITEAFF. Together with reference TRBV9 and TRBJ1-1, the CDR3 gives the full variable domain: DSGVTQTPKHLITATGQRVTLRCSPRSGDLSVYWYQQSLDQGLQFLIQYYNGEERAKGNILERFSAQQFPDLHSELNLSSLELGDSALYFCASSPHVRIGTAAITEAFFGQGTRLTVV.

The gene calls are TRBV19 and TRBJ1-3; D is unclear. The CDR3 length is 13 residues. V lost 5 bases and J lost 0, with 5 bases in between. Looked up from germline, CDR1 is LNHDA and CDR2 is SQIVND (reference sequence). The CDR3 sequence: CASSADSGNTIYF. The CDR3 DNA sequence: TGTGCCAGTAGTGCGGACTCTGGAAACACCATATATTTT.

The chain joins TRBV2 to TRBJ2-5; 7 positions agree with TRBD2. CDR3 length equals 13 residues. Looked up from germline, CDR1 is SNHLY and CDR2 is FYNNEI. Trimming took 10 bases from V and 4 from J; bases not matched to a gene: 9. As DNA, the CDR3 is TGTGCCACGTTTCGGGAGGCTGGAGAGACCCAGTACTTC. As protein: CATFREAGETQYF.

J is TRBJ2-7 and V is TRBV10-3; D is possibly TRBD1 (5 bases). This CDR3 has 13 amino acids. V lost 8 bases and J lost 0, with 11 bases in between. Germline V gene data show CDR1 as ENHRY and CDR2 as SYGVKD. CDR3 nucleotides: TGTGCCATCGCTCAGGACAACTCCTACGAGCAGTACTTC. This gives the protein CAIAQDNSYEQYF.

CDR3 protein: CASTPGTGYQETQYF. Written as DNA, the CDR3 is TGTGCCAGCACGCCTGGGACAGGGTACCAAGAGACCCAGTACTTC. J is TRBJ2-5 and V is TRBV28; TRBD1 aligns across 9 bases. This CDR3 is built from 15 residues. CDR1 and CDR2 from the germline V gene are MDHEN and SYDVKM. The V gene end was trimmed by 7 bases and the J gene end by 0 bases; junction bases not matched to a gene: 6. The full variable domain, rest sourced from reference TRBV28 and TRBJ2-5, is DVKVTQSSRYLVKRTGEKVFLECVQDMDHENMFWYRQDPGLGLRLIYFSYDVKMKEKGDIPEGYSVSREKKERFSLILESASTNQTSMYLCASTPGTGYQETQYFGPGTRLLVL.

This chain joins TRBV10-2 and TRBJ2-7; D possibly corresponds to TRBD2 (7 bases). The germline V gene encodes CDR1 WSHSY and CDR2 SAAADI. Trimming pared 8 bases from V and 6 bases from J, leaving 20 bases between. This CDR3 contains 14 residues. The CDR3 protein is CASVGGLAESEQYF. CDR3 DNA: TGCGCCAGCGTTGGGGGCCTAGCGGAGTCCGAGCAGTACTTC.

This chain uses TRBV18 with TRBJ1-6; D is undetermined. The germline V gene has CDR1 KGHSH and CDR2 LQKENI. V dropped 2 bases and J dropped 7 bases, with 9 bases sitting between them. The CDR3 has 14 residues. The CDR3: CASSPTLGNSPLHF. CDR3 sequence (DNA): TGTGCCAGCTCACCAACGCTGGGCAATTCACCCCTCCACTTT.

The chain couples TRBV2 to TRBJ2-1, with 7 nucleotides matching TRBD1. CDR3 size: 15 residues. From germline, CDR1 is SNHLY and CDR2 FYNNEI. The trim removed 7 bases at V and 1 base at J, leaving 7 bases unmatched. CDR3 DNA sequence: TGTGCCAGCACCTTAACCAGGGGGTCCTACAATGAGCAGTTCTTC. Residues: CASTLTRGSYNEQFF.